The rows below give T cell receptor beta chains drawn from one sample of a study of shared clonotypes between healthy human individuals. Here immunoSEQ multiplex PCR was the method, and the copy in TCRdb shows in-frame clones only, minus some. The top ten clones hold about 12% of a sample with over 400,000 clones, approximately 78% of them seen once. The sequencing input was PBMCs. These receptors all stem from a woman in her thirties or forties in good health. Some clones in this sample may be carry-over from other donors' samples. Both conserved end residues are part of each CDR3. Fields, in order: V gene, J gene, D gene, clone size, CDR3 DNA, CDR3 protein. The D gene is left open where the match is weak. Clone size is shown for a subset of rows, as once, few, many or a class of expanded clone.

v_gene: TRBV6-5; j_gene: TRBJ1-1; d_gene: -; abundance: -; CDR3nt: TGTGCCAGCAGTACAGGTGGTACTGAAGCTTTCTTT; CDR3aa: CASSTGGTEAFF
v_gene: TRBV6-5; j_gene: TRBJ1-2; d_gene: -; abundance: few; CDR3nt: TGTGCCAGCAGTTACGGTCCTATGATCACCTTC; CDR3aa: CASSYGPMITF
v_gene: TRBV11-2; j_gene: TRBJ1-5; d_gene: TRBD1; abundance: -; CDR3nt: TGTGCCAGCAGCTTAGGGGGACAGTACAATCAGCCCCAGCATTTT; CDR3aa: CASSLGGQYNQPQHF
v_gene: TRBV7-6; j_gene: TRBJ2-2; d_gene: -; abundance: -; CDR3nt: TGTGCCAGCAGCTTAGGCGGCTACACCGGGGAGCTGTTTTTT; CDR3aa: CASSLGGYTGELFF
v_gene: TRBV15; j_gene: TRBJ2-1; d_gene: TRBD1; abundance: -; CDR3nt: TGTGCCACCAGCAGGGGGGGGGACAGGGATAGGTATGAGCAGTTCTTC; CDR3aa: CATSRGGDRDRYEQFF
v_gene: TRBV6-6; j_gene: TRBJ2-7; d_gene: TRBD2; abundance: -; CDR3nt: TGTGCCAGCAGTTACGTTAGCGGGTACTCCTACGAGCAGTACTTC; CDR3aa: CASSYVSGYSYEQYF
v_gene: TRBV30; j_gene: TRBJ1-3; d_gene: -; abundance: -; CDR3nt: TGTGCCTGGAGTGTACTTGAGGGAGTCCGCTCTGGAAACACCATATATTTT; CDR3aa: CAWSVLEGVRSGNTIYF
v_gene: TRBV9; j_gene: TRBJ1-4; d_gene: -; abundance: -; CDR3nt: TGTGCCAGCAGCCCAAACACTAGAAATGGGGAAAAACTGTTTTTT; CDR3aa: CASSPNTRNGEKLFF
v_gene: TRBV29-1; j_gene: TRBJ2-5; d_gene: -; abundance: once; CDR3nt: TGCAGCGTCAACACAGGGGAGACCCAGTACTTC; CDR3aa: CSVNTGETQYF
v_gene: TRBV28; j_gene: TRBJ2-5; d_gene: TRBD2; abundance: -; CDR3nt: TGTGCCAGCAGCCCGGGACTAGCGGAGACGGAGACCCAGTACTTC; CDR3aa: CASSPGLAETETQYF
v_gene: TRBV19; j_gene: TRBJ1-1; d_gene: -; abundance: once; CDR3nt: TGTGCCAGTACCCTCATGGGCCGTGCGAACACTGAAGCTTTCTTT; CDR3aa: CASTLMGRANTEAFF
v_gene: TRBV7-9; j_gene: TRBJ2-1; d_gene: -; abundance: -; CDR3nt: TGTGCCAGCAGCTTTCCCCTGGGTCAGGGAAGTTACAATGAGCAGTTCTTC; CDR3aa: CASSFPLGQGSYNEQFF
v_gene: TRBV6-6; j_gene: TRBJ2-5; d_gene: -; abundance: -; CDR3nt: TGTGCCAGCAGTCCCGGTCGGGAGACCCAGTACTTC; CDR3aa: CASSPGRETQYF
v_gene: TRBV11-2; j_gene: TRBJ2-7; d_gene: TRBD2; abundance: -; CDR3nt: TGTGCCAGCAGCTTAGCTCCTAGCGGCTTCGTCTGGTACGAGCAGTACTTC; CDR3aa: CASSLAPSGFVWYEQYF
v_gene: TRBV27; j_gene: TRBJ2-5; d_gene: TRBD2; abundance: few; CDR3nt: TGTGCCAGCAGCGTCGGACTAGCGGGAGAGGGGACCCAGTACTTC; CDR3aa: CASSVGLAGEGTQYF
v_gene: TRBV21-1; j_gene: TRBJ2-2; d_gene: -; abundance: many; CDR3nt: TGTGCCAGCAGCAAAAAGGGACAGCCGAGCACCGGGGAGCTGTTTTTT; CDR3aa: CASSKKGQPSTGELFF
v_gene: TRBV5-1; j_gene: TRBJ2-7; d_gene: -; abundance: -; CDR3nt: TGCGCCAGCAGCCCCGGGACGGATCTCTACGAGCAGTACTTC; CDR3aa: CASSPGTDLYEQYF
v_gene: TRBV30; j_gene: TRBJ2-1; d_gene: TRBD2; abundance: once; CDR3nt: TGTGCCTGGAGGACTAGCGGAAGGAATGAGCAGTTCTTC; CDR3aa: CAWRTSGRNEQFF
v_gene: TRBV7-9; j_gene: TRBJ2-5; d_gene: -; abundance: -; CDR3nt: TGTGCCAGCAGCTTAGCAGGGTTTCAAGAGACCCAGTACTTC; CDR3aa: CASSLAGFQETQYF
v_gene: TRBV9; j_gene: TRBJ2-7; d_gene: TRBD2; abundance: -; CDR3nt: TGTGCCAGCAGCCCCGGACTAGCGTCCTTCCACGAGCAGTACTTC; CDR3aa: CASSPGLASFHEQYF
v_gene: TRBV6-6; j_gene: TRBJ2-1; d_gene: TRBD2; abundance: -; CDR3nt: TGTGCCAGCAGCCGGACTAGAATATACCTCGATGAGCAGTTCTTC; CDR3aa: CASSRTRIYLDEQFF
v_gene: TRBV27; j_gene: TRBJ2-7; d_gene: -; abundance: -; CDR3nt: TGTGCCAGCAGTAGGACAGTCCCCTACGAGCAGTACTTC; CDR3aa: CASSRTVPYEQYF
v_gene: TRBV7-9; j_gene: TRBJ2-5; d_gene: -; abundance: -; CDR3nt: TGTGCCAGCAGCTTAAGTTCCAGCGGGCCGCCAGAGACCCAGTACTTC; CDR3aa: CASSLSSSGPPETQYF
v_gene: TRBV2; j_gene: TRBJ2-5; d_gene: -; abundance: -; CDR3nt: TGTGCCAGCAGTGCTGGCTTGCAGTACTTC; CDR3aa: CASSAGLQYF
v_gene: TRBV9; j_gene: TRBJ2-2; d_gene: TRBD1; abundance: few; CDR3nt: TGTGCCAGCAGCCGTAGTACAGGACAGGAGACCGGGGAGCTGTTTTTT; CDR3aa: CASSRSTGQETGELFF
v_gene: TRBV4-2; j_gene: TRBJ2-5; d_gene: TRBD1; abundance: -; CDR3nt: TGTGCCAGCAGCCGAAGCCCCGCGGACAGGGGCCAAGAGACCCAGTACTTC; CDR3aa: CASSRSPADRGQETQYF
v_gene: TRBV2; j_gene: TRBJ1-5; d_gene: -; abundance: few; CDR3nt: TGTGCCAGCGGGACAAGAAGTAATCAGCCCCAGCATTTT; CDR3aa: CASGTRSNQPQHF
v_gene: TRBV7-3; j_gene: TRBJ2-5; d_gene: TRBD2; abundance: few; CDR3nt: TGTGCCAGCAGCACGGGAGGCGGGGAGACCCAGTACTTC; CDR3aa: CASSTGGGETQYF
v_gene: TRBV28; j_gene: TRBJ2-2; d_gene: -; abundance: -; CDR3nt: TGTGCCAGCAGCCCAGTCCAACGTACCTACGGGGAGCTGTTTTTT; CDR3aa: CASSPVQRTYGELFF
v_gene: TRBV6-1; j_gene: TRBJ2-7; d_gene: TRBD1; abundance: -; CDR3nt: TGTGCCAGCAGTGACTGGGACAGGGACGAGCAGTACTTC; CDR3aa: CASSDWDRDEQYF